What follows describes a single TCR beta chain. The data were obtained in a study of immune characterization of retroperitoneal liposarcoma. The germline V gene encodes CDR1 SGHTA and CDR2 FQGNSA. Trimming took 5 bases from V and 4 from J; bases not matched to a gene: 7. The CDR3 has 14 residues. From the PCR reads, TCRdb called clonotypes with MiXCR, one entry per CDR3 protein. The sample has a few thousand distinct CDR3 sequences, about 45% seen once; the top ten hold under 60%. The sample comprised tumor tissue. The chain couples TRBV7-2 to TRBJ1-2; 7 positions match TRBD1. The clonotype originates from a male donor with retroperitoneal liposarcoma. The CDR3 coding sequence is TGTGCCAGCAGCGCTCGACAGGGCGGCTATGGCTACACCTTC. It encodes CASSARQGGYGYTF.